A selection of T cell receptor beta chains follows, all from one sample in a study of response to subunit inactivated influenza vaccine. TCRdb analysed the RT-PCR reads with MiXCR anew, one entry per CDR3 protein. The profile shows some 500,000 distinct CDR3 sequences, 25% of them singletons. Sequencing used CD4+ T cells sorted from PBMCs, obtained roughly 5 days after vaccination. The receptor source for this set is a man between 50 and 59 years old who received an inactivated influenza vaccine. The CDR3 runs from the conserved cysteine through the conserved F or W. D genes are given only for firm matches. Rows may omit the clone size; those that give it use once, few, many or a size class.

cdr3_nt cdr3_aa j_call d_call v_call clone_size
TGTGCCAGCAGCTTAGAGAAGGGACACTCCTACGAGCAGTACTTC CASSLEKGHSYEQYF TRBJ2-7 NA TRBV7-8 NA
TGCGCCAGCAGCTTAACCGTACAAGAGACCCAGTACTTC CASSLTVQETQYF TRBJ2-5 NA TRBV5-1 many
TGTGCCAGCAGCAACGGCCGGGCCCTCATACCCGGGGAGCTGTTTTTT CASSNGRALIPGELFF TRBJ2-2 NA TRBV11-2 NA
TGCAGCGCCGCCGGGACTAGCGTCTCCTACAATGAGCAGTTCTTC CSAAGTSVSYNEQFF TRBJ2-1 TRBD2 TRBV29-1 many
TGTGCCAGCTCACCACGGACAGGGGGCCCGGAGACCCAGTACTTC CASSPRTGGPETQYF TRBJ2-5 TRBD1 TRBV18 NA
TGCAGTGCGCTAGCGGGATTCACCGGGGAGCTGTTATTT CSALAGFTGELLF TRBJ2-2 TRBD2 TRBV20-1 NA
TGCAGCGTCTTGTTGGGGAGGGAGACCCAGTACTTC CSVLLGRETQYF TRBJ2-5 NA TRBV29-1 NA
TGTGCCAGCAGGCAAACAGGGGGCTCTGGGGCCAACGTCCTGACTTTC CASRQTGGSGANVLTF TRBJ2-6 TRBD1 TRBV12-3/TRBV12-4 few
TGTGCCAGCAGAGTACAGGGAAGGGGCGGGGAGCTGTTTTTT CASRVQGRGGELFF TRBJ2-2 NA TRBV6-5 NA
TGTGCCAGCAGGCGTACTAGCGGGGACCTCACCGGGGAGCTGTTTTTT CASRRTSGDLTGELFF TRBJ2-2 TRBD2 TRBV6-2/TRBV6-3 few
TGCAGTGCCTCTCGCCCGGGGGGCAGAGGAGCTTTCTTT CSASRPGGRGAFF TRBJ1-1 NA TRBV20-1 NA
TGTGCCAGCAGTGGACGCCCCGGGACAGGGACCTATGGCTACACCTTC CASSGRPGTGTYGYTF TRBJ1-2 TRBD1 TRBV25-1 many
TGTGCCAGTAGTATCTGGGGTCGACAAATTCAAGAGACCCAGTACTTC CASSIWGRQIQETQYF TRBJ2-5 NA TRBV19 few
TGTGCCAGCAGTTTACTGGGCGGGAGGAACACCGGGGAGCTGTTTTTT CASSLLGGRNTGELFF TRBJ2-2 TRBD2 TRBV12-3/TRBV12-4 NA
TGTGCCAGCAGTGGTTGGGGGCGCATCGACGCGCAGTACTTC CASSGWGRIDAQYF TRBJ2-7 NA TRBV6-1 NA
TGTGCCAGCAGTCAGACTAGCGGGAGGGTACAAGAGACCCAGTACTTC CASSQTSGRVQETQYF TRBJ2-5 TRBD2 TRBV2 few
TGCGCCAGTATAGAAGCGGGGGGATCAGATACGCAGTATTTT CASIEAGGSDTQYF TRBJ2-3 TRBD2 TRBV5-1 NA
TGTGCCAGTAGTCCTCGACAGTACACTGAAGCTTTCTTT CASSPRQYTEAFF TRBJ1-1 NA TRBV19 NA
TGTGCCAGCAGGGGACTAGCGCTCTACGAGCAGTACTTC CASRGLALYEQYF TRBJ2-7 TRBD2 TRBV27 NA
TGCGCCAGCAGCCTCAGTGCAGGACTTCTCCTCAATGAGCAGTTCTTC CASSLSAGLLLNEQFF TRBJ2-1 NA TRBV5-1 few
TGCAGTGCTACCCATTCGGGGGTGGATACGCAGTATTTT CSATHSGVDTQYF TRBJ2-3 NA TRBV20-1 NA
TGTGCCAGCAGTGCGCAGGGGAACACCGGGGAGCTGTTTTTT CASSAQGNTGELFF TRBJ2-2 NA TRBV5-1 few
TGTGCCAGCAGCCAGGGGGCCTTGCTAGCGGGAGCTGTGGAGACCCAGTACTTC CASSQGALLAGAVETQYF TRBJ2-5 TRBD2 TRBV6-1 NA
TGCGCCAGCAGCCAAGAAGGGGGCTACACCGGGGAGCTGTTTTTT CASSQEGGYTGELFF TRBJ2-2 TRBD1 TRBV4-3 few
TGTGCCAGCACCCCGGGACTAGCGGGGGGCACAGATACGCAGTATTTT CASTPGLAGGTDTQYF TRBJ2-3 TRBD2 TRBV12-3/TRBV12-4 few
TGTGCCAGCAGTGAAACCGTTCGGGGGGCTAACTATGGCTACACCTTC CASSETVRGANYGYTF TRBJ1-2 NA TRBV6-1 few
TGTGCCAGTTCAAGGACAGGGTTCCGCGAGCAGTACTTC CASSRTGFREQYF TRBJ2-7 TRBD1 TRBV6-2/TRBV6-3 NA
TGTGCCAGCAGCTTGTCCAGGGGAGGAGAGACCCAGTACTTC CASSLSRGGETQYF TRBJ2-5 NA TRBV7-2 many
TGCGCCAGCAGCTTTGGGGGGCCAGACACAGATACGCAGTATTTT CASSFGGPDTDTQYF TRBJ2-3 NA TRBV5-1 few
TGCGCCAGCAGCTTGCCGGGACAGGGGTCCTCACCCCTCCACTTT CASSLPGQGSSPLHF TRBJ1-6 TRBD1 TRBV5-1 few
TGTGCCAGCAGGGAAGCGGGTAGCTATGGCTACACCTTC CASREAGSYGYTF TRBJ1-2 NA TRBV3-1 few
TGTGCCAGCAGCTCGCTACCGGGACTAGCGGGTAGAAAGAAAGATACCCTAGATACGCAGTATTTT CASSSLPGLAGRKKDTLDTQYF TRBJ2-3 TRBD2 TRBV7-1 NA
TGCGCCAGCAGGGGACAGGCAACTAATGAAAAACTGTTTTTT CASRGQATNEKLFF TRBJ1-4 TRBD1 TRBV10-2 many
TGTGCCAGCTCCAACTCCGGACCCCATCGGTGGGAGCAGTACTTC CASSNSGPHRWEQYF TRBJ2-7 NA TRBV18 NA
TGTGCCAGCAGCCCCGACAGTGTTAATGAAAAACTGTTTTTT CASSPDSVNEKLFF TRBJ1-4 NA TRBV6-1 few